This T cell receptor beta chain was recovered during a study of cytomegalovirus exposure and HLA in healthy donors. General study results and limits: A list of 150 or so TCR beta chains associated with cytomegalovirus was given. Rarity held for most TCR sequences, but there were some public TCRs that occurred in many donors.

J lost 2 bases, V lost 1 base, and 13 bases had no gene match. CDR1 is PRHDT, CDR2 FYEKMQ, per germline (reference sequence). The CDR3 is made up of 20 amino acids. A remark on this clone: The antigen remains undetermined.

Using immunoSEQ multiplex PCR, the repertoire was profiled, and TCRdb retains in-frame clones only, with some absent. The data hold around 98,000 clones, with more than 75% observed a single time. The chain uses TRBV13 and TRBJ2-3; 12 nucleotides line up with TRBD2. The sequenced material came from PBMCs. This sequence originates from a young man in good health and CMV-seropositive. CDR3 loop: CASSLVGLSSGGASTDTQYF. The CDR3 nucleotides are TGTGCCAGCAGCTTAGTCGGATTGTCTAGCGGGGGGGCTTCCACAGATACGCAGTATTTT.